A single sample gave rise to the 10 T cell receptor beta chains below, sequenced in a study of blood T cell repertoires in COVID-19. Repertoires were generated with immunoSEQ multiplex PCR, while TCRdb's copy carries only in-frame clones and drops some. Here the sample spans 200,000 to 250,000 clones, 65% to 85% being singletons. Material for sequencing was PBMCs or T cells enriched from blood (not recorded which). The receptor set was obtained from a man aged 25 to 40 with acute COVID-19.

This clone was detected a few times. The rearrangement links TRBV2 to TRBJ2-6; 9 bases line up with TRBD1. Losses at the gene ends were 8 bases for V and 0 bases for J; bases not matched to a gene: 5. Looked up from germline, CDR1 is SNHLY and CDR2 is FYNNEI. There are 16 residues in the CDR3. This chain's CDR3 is CASGRDRDSGANVLTF. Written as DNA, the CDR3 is TGTGCCAGCGGGCGGGACAGGGACTCTGGGGCCAACGTCCTGACTTTC.

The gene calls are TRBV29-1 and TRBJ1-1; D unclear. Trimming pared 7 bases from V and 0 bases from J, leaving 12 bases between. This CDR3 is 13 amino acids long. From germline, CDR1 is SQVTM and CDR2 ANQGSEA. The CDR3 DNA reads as TGCAGCGCTGAGGACGGGATGAACACTGAAGCTTTCTTT. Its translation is CSAEDGMNTEAFF.

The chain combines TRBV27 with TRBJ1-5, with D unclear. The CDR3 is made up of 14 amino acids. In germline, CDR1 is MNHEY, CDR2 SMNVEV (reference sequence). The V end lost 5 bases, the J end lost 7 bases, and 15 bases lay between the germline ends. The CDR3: CASSPRTVGQPQHF. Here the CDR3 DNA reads TGTGCCAGCAGTCCCCGCACAGTAGGACAGCCCCAGCATTTT.

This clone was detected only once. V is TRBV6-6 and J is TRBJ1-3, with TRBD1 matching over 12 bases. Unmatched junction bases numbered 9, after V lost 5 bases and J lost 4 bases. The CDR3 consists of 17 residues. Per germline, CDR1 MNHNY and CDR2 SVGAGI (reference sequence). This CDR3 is CASSPGTGGAGGNTIYF. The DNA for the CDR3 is TGTGCCAGCAGTCCCGGGACAGGGGGCGCGGGAGGAAACACCATATATTTT.

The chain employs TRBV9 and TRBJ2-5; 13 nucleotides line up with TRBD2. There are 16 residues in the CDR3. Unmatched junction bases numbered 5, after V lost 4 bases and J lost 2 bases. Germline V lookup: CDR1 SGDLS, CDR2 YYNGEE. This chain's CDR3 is CASSPTSGGAQETQYF. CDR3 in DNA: TGTGCCAGCAGCCCCACTAGCGGGGGGGCTCAAGAGACCCAGTACTTC.

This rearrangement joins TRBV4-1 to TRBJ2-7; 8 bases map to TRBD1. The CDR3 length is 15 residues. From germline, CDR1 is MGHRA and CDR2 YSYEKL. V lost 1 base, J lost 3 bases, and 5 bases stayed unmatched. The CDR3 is CASSQGTGGSYEQYF. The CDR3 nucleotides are TGCGCCAGCAGCCAAGGTACAGGGGGTAGCTACGAGCAGTACTTC.

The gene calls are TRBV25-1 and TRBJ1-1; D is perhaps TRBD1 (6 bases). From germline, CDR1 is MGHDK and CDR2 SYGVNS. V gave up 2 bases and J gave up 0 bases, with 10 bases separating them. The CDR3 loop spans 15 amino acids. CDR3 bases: TGTGCCAGCAGTGAAACAGGGTCAATGAACACTGAAGCTTTCTTT. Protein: CASSETGSMNTEAFF.

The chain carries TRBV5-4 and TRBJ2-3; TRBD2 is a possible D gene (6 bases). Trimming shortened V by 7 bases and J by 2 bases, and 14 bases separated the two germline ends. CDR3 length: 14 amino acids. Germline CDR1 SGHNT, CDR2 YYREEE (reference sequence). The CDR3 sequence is CASQTGGYTDTQYF. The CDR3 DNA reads TGTGCCAGCCAAACCGGGGGATACACAGATACGCAGTATTTT. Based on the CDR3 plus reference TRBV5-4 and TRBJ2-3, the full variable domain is ETGVTQSPTHLIKTRGQQVTLRCSSQSGHNTVSWYQQALGQGPQFIFQYYREEENGRGNFPPRFSGLQFPNYSSELNVNALELDDSALYLCASQTGGYTDTQYFGPGTRLTVL.

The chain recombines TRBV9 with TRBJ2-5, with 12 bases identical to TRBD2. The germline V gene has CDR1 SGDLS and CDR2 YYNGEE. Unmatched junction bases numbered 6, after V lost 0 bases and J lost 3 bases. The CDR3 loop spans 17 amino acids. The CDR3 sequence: CASSVDLAGGPKETQYF. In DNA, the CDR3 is TGTGCCAGCAGCGTAGATCTAGCGGGGGGGCCGAAAGAGACCCAGTACTTC.

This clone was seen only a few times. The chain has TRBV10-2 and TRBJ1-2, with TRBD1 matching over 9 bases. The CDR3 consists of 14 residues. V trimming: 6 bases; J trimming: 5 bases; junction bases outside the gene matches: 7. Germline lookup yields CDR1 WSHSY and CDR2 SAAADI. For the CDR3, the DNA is TGCGCCAGCAGGTCCGGGACAGGGTATTATGGCTACACCTTC. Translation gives CASRSGTGYYGYTF.